A single sample is the source of the 14 T cell receptor beta chains below, sequenced in a study of T-cell reconstitution after alpha-beta-depleted transplantation in children (dated by TCRdb to the mid-2010s). In light of the paper, this sample's treatment or condition label describes: allogeneic hematopoietic cell transplantation with graft depleted of TCRalphabeta T cells and CD19 B cells. The library was prepared using PCR. Sequenced on an Illumina HiSeq 2500. Molecular barcoding was employed in the preparation of TCR libraries, with unique molecular identifiers being used to normalize TCRbeta repertoire quantification. The public reads were quality trimmed at Q25 with fastp and then assembled into clones with MiXCR by TCRdb, keeping productive beta chains. Every distinct CDR3 protein forms one entry, paired with its most common genes and DNA. The sample table shows about 830,000 distinct CDR3 sequences, and approximately 15% are seen once. The top ten clones comprise approximately 5% of the sample.

The sample consisted of PBMCs, mostly from graft donor cells, taken 360 days after TCRalphabeta/CD19-depleted stem cell transplant. The receptors originated from a male patient younger than 18 who had a stem cell transplant for acute lymphoblastic leukemia, so the T cells may come from the graft donor.

This clonotype was detected many times. Sequence at one end of the junction differs from germline and may be a read error. The V and J genes are TRBV5-1 and TRBJ2-5; D not certain. Looked up from germline, CDR1 is SGHRS and CDR2 is YFSETQ. The CDR3 covers 13 residues. CDR3 loop: CASSLGAQETQYF. CDR3 in DNA: TGTGCCAGCAGTTTAGGTGCGCAGGAGACCCAGTACTTC.

This chain uses TRBV4-2 with TRBJ2-1; 7 positions agree with TRBD2. Germline CDR1 reads LGHNA; CDR2 reads YNFKEQ. J gave up 7 bases and V 0 bases, and 9 bases lay outside the gene matches. The CDR3 spans 16 residues. CDR3 coding DNA: TGTGCCAGCAGCCAAGATCCCTCGACTAGCTGGAATGAGCAGTTCTTC. Translating it yields CASSQDPSTSWNEQFF.

This clonotype was counted between two and nine times. The chain uses TRBV6-4 and TRBJ1-2; TRBD1 aligns across 7 bases. This CDR3 comprises 12 residues. Unmatched junction bases numbered 1, after V lost 2 bases and J lost 7 bases. CDR1 is MRHNA and CDR2 is SNTAGT in the germline V gene. This CDR3 is CASSDDRAGYTF. The DNA of the CDR3 is TGTGCCAGCAGTGACGACAGGGCTGGCTACACCTTC.

This clonotype came up a few times. This chain uses TRBV5-1 with TRBJ2-5; no definite D call. Germline-derived CDR1 and CDR2 are SGHRS and YFSETQ. V was pared by 0 bases and J by 5 bases, with 8 bases between. The CDR3 length is 13 residues. In nucleotides, the CDR3 is TGCGCCAGCAGCTTGGAATTGGGTGAGACCCAGTACTTC. Its translation: CASSLELGETQYF. Combining the CDR3 with reference TRBV5-1 and TRBJ2-5 gives the whole variable domain KAGVTQTPRYLIKTRGQQVTLSCSPISGHRSVSWYQQTPGQGLQFLFEYFSETQRNKGNFPGRFSGRQFSNSRSEMNVSTLELGDSALYLCASSLELGETQYFGPGTRLLVL.

This clonotype turned up a few times. V and J are TRBV5-1 and TRBJ1-2; D may be TRBD1 (5 bases). Trimming pared 1 base from V and 4 bases from J, leaving 17 bases between. CDR3 size: 16 residues. Germline CDR1 and CDR2: SGHRS and YFSETQ. Written as DNA, the CDR3 is TGCGCCAGCAGCTTGAGGGGTGGAGAGAGGTCCTATGGCTACACCTTC. Its protein is CASSLRGGERSYGYTF.

The chain joins TRBV15 to TRBJ2-7; a possible D gene is TRBD1 (6 bases). The germline CDR1 and CDR2 sequences are LNHNV and YYDKDF (reference sequence). The V end lost 10 bases, the J end lost 3 bases, and 22 bases lay between the germline ends. The CDR3 runs to 15 residues. CDR3 residues: CANALLGQRNYEQYF. CDR3 sequence (DNA): TGTGCCAACGCCCTATTGGGACAAAGAAACTACGAGCAGTACTTC.

V gene TRBV27 combines with J gene TRBJ2-1; 10 positions match TRBD2. This CDR3 region has 20 residues. V trimming: 0 bases; J trimming: 0 bases; junction bases outside the gene matches: 11. Germline V gene sequence: CDR1 MNHEY, CDR2 SMNVEV (reference sequence). CDR3 nucleotide sequence: TGTGCCAGCAGTTTATCGATAATACTAGCGGGACCCAGCTCCTACAATGAGCAGTTCTTC. It codes for CASSLSIILAGPSSYNEQFF.

This chain links TRBV24-1 with TRBJ2-2; TRBD2 might be the D (6 bases). The CDR3 extends over 15 amino acids. Germline V gives CDR1 KGHDR, CDR2 SFDVKD. The V end was cut by 4 bases, the J end by 4 bases, with 12 bases between. This CDR3 is CATSDPTSSTGELFF. The CDR3 nucleotides read TGTGCCACCAGTGACCCGACTAGTAGCACCGGGGAGCTGTTTTTT.

This clonotype was seen a handful of times. This chain joins TRBV18 and TRBJ2-2; no firm D call. Trimming cost V 3 bases and J 4 bases, with 6 bases left between them. The CDR3 consists of 13 residues. The V gene's germline CDR1 is KGHSH and CDR2 LQKENI. The CDR3 DNA is TGTGCCAGCTCACCCTCGAGCACCGGGGAGCTGTTTTTT. Protein product: CASSPSSTGELFF. The full variable domain, rest sourced from reference TRBV18 and TRBJ2-2, is NAGVMQNPRHLVRRRGQEARLRCSPMKGHSHVYWYRQLPEEGLKFMVYLQKENIIDESGMPKERFSAEFPKEGPSILRIQQVVRGDSAAYFCASSPSSTGELFFGEGSRLTVL.

This clonotype was counted between two and nine times. V usage is TRBV5-1 and J usage is TRBJ1-1, with a tentative D call TRBD1 (6 bases). CDR3 length: 17 amino acids. V lost 2 bases and J lost 11, with 28 bases in between. Germline CDR1 SGHRS, CDR2 YFSETQ. The CDR3 loop is CASSFPGPGTQLSGAFF. The CDR3 DNA is TGCGCCAGCAGCTTTCCGGGGCCGGGGACACAGCTATCGGGGGCTTTCTTT.

This clonotype has a count of ten or more. The chain couples TRBV10-2 to TRBJ2-1; D call uncertain. Trimming took 4 bases from V and 7 from J, leaving 11 bases between them. The CDR3 sequence is 13 residues long. Germline CDR1 reads WSHSY; CDR2 reads SAAADI. CDR3: CASSGVRSNEQFF. The CDR3 DNA follows: TGCGCCAGCAGTGGTGTCAGGTCAAATGAGCAGTTCTTC.

This clonotype was seen a handful of times. This chain joins TRBV7-8 and TRBJ2-7; D possibly corresponds to TRBD1 (6 bases). Trimming cost V 1 base and J 3 bases, with 16 bases left between them. CDR1 and CDR2 from the germline V gene are SGHVS and FQNEAQ. CDR3 length equals 16 residues. Here the CDR3 DNA reads TGTGCCAGCAGCTTAGGTGGGGGCCTTAGCCTCTACGAGCAGTACTTC. Translating gives CASSLGGGLSLYEQYF.

The chain is built from TRBV4-1 and TRBJ2-7, with no clear D. The CDR3 spans 15 residues. The germline CDR1 and CDR2 sequences are MGHRA and YSYEKL. The V gene lost 6 bases and the J gene lost 2 bases, with 17 bases spanning the gap. CDR3 residues: CASSPPGRKTYEQYF. In DNA form, the CDR3 reads TGCGCCAGCAGTCCTCCCGGACGGAAAACCTACGAGCAGTACTTC.

This clonotype was seen a single time. The junction does not match germline at one end; this may be a read error. This chain uses TRBV7-9 with TRBJ2-7; 8 positions agree with TRBD1. Germline V lookup: CDR1 SEHNR, CDR2 FQNEAQ (reference sequence). This CDR3 has 16 amino acids. The chain's CDR3 is CAGSAHTGGFSYEQYF. The CDR3 DNA is TGTGCCGGCAGCGCCCATACAGGGGGTTTTTCCTACGAGCAGTACTTC.